The entry below gives a single T cell receptor beta chain sequence along with its context. Antigen unknown. This sample is part of a study of CD8 T cells in ankylosing spondylitis. Whole-study findings and limits: Significant enrichment of disease-linked clones was reported in matched ankylosing spondylitis synovial fluid. A TCR beta motif made of about eight highly homologous variants seemed typical of ankylosing spondylitis blood. Prior literature has documented some motif variants in synovial fluid and blood from reactive arthritis.

The CDR3 loop spans 15 amino acids. Unmatched junction bases numbered 1, after V lost 1 base and J lost 3 bases. CDR1 is LNHNV and CDR2 is YYDKDF in the germline V gene (reference sequence). Quantitative 5'-RACE with molecular barcodes was used to make the TCR beta libraries. TCRdb re-derived calls from the 5' RACE reads in MiXCR, one entry per CDR3 protein. This sample has around 25,000 distinct CDR3 sequences; 13% occur once, and the top ten carry about 35%. The sequencing sample was made of blood. The sequence was obtained from a male donor with ankylosing spondylitis or in good health (not recorded which). The V and J genes are TRBV15 and TRBJ2-3; 10 nucleotides agree with TRBD1. CDR3 residues: CATSRGQGATDTQYF. The CDR3 DNA reads TGTGCCACCAGCAGAGGACAGGGGGCAACAGATACGCAGTATTTT. Variable domain in full (rest from reference TRBV15 and TRBJ2-3): DAMVIQNPRYQVTQFGKPVTLSCSQTLNHNVMYWYQQKSSQAPKLLFHYYDKDFNNEADTPDNFQSRRPNTSFCFLDIRSPGLGDTAMYLCATSRGQGATDTQYFGPGTRLTVL.